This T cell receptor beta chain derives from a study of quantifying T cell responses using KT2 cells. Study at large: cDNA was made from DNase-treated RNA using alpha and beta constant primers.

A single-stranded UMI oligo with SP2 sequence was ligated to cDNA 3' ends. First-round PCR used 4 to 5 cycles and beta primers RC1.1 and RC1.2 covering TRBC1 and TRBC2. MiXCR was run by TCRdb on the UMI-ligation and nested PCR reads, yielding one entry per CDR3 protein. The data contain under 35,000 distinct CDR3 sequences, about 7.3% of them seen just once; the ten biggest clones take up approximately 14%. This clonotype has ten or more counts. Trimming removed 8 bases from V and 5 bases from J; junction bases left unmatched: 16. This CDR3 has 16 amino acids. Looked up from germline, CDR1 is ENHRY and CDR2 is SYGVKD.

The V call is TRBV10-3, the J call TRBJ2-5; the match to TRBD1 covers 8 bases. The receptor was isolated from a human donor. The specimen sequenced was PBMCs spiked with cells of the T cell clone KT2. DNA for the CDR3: TGTGCCATCGCGCCCCGACAGGGGAAAGGGAGGGAGACCCAGTACTTC. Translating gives CAIAPRQGKGRETQYF.